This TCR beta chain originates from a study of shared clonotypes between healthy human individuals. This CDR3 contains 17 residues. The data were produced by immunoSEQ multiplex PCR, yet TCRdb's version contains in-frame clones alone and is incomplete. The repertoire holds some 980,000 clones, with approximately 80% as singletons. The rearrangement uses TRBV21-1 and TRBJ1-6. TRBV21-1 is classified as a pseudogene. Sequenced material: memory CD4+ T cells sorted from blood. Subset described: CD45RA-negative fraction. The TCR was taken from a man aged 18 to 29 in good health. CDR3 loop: CASTGTPRSSYNSPLHF. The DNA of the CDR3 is TGTGCCAGCACAGGGACTCCGAGGAGCTCCTATAATTCACCCCTCCACTTT.